The text below deals with one T cell receptor (beta chain). The sample belongs to a study of OX40 agonist ivuxolimab in advanced cancers. This CDR3 region has 16 residues. The ends were cut back, 1 base at V and 3 bases at J, with 13 bases in the middle. Germline CDR1 is SGHVS and CDR2 is FQNEAQ. TCRdb's table, derived via immunoSEQ multiplex PCR, lists solely in-frame clones and lacks some. Of 50,000 to 60,000 clones detected, 90% appear once; the ten largest clones hold approximately 5%. The TCR sequence derives from an adult with an advanced solid tumor such as melanoma, head and neck, liver or kidney cancer. The V call is TRBV7-8, the J call TRBJ2-4; no clear D gene. The starting material was CD4+ or CD8+ T cells sorted from blood, obtained in a trial of the OX40 agonist ivuxolimab. CDR3 sequence reads: CASSLVSPTVKNIQYF. The CDR3 DNA is TGTGCCAGCAGCTTAGTATCTCCTACGGTCAAAAACATTCAGTACTTC.